This entry features one T cell receptor beta chain sequence. The sample comes from a study of blood T cell repertoires in COVID-19. This CDR3 spans 16 amino acids. Trimming took off 0 bases at V and 5 bases at J, with 16 bases between the two ends. Germline CDR1 reads MGHRA; CDR2 reads YSYEKL. Authors' methods: Reference gene primer amplification gave estimated nucleated cell counts. Data came from immunoSEQ multiplex PCR; TCRdb stores just in-frame clones and leaves some out. D and trimming were read from the DNA, whereas the V and J calls and clone size are those reported in that table. The data contain just over 300,000 clones, around 89% of them singletons. Symptom resolution, clearance, or two negative PCRs marked donors in Cohort 3 as recovered.

The sequenced sample was PBMCs or T cells enriched from blood (not recorded which). This clonotype was sampled from a woman between 40 and 50 years old who had recovered from COVID-19. This chain joins TRBV4-1 and TRBJ1-2; no reliable D call. The CDR3 bases are TGCGCCAGCAGCCAAGATTGGGTACAGAGAGAATATGGCTACACCTTC. Translated: CASSQDWVQREYGYTF.